The sample holds a few counts of the clone carrying this TCR beta chain. The antigen is undetermined. The sample's treatment: approximately nine-day PBMC culture with coronavirus spike peptide pools or control peptides (ViraFEST assay). Expansion of antigen-specific T cells with peptide pools by ViraFEST preceded sequencing of TCRs. This sample stems from a study of vaccination and CD4 T cells after COVID-19. Overall study findings and caveats: The median number of SARS-CoV-2-reactive clonotypes increased from roughly 21 to 40, a change that did not reach significance.

Sequenced with the Oncomine TCR Beta short-read assay was DNA taken from cultured CD4+ T cells. One entry per CDR3 protein results from TCRdb running MiXCR on the PCR reads. The table lists over 15,000 distinct CDR3 sequences, approximately 52% of them singletons. Trimming cost V 3 bases and J 1 base, with 7 bases left between them. Germline assignment: CDR1 SGHRS and CDR2 YFSETQ. The CDR3 sequence is 13 residues long. Sequencing was carried out using CD4+ T cells from blood, cultured in vitro. The genes are TRBV5-1 and TRBJ1-1, with D possibly TRBD1 on 6 matching bases. This TCR derives from a human donor who had recovered from COVID-19. The CDR3 DNA follows: TGCGCCAGCAGCTCGGGACAGAACACTGAAGCTTTCTTT. Amino acid sequence: CASSSGQNTEAFF.